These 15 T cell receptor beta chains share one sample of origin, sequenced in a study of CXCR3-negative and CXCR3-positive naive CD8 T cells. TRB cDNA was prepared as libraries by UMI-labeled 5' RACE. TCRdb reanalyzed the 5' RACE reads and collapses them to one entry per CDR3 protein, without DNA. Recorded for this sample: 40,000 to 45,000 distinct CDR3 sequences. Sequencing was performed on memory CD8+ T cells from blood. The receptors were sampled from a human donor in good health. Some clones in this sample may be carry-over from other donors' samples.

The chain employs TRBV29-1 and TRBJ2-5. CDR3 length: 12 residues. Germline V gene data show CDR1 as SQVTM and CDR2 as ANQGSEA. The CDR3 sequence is CSVETFQETQYF.

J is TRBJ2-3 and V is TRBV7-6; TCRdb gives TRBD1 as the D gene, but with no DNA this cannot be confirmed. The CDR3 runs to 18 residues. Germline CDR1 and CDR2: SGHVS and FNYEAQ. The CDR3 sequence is CASSLAASQGSYTDTQYF.

CDR3 amino acids: CASSTTYSGTANEKLFF. The chain employs TRBV7-9 and TRBJ1-4; the D call from TCRdb, TRBD1, cannot be confirmed without DNA. Germline loops: CDR1 SEHNR, CDR2 FQNEAQ (reference sequence). The CDR3 extends over 17 amino acids.

This CDR3 is CASSLDAGGRETQYF. The chain couples TRBV7-7 to TRBJ2-5; TCRdb indicates TRBD2, and absent DNA this call remains unverified. Germline CDR1 SSHAT, CDR2 FNYEAQ (reference sequence). The CDR3 totals 15 residues.

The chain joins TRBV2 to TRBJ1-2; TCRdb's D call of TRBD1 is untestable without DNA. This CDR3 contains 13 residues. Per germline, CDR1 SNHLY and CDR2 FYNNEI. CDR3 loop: CASSSQGGYGYTF.

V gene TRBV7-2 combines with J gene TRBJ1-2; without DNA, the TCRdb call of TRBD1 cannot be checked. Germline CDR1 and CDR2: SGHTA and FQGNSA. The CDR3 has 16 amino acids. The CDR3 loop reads CASSHHPGQGEDGYTF. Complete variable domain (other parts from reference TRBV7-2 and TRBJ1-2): GAGVSQSPSNKVTEKGKDVELRCDPISGHTALYWYRQSLGQGLEFLIYFQGNSAPDKSGLPSDRFSAERTGGSVSTLTIQRTQQEDSAVYLCASSHHPGQGEDGYTFGSGTRLTVV.

The CDR3 sequence is CASSSGTELGEAFF. The chain couples TRBV5-4 to TRBJ1-1. Germline V gene lookup returns CDR1 SGHNT and CDR2 YYREEE (reference sequence). The CDR3 runs to 14 residues.

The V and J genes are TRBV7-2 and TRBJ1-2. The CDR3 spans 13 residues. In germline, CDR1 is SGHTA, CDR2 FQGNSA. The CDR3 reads CASSLPGNYGYTF.

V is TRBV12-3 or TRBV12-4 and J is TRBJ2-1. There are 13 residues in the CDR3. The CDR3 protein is CASSEHNGNEQFF.

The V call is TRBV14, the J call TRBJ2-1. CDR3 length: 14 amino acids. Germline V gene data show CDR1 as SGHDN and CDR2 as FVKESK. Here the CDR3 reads CASSQEVRYNEQFF.

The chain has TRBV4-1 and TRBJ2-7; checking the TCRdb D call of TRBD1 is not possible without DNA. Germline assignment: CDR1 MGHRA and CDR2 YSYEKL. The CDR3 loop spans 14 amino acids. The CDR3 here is CASSHGTGSYEQYF.

CDR3 protein: CSVEGTVMGNEQFF. The chain employs TRBV29-1 and TRBJ2-1. There are 14 residues in the CDR3. Germline loops: CDR1 SQVTM, CDR2 ANQGSEA.

The CDR3 loop reads CATTSGVNEQFF. The chain employs TRBV5-1 and TRBJ2-1; TCRdb selects TRBD2, and the lack of DNA leaves this call unchecked. CDR1 and CDR2 from the germline V gene are SGHRS and YFSETQ. The CDR3 has 12 amino acids.

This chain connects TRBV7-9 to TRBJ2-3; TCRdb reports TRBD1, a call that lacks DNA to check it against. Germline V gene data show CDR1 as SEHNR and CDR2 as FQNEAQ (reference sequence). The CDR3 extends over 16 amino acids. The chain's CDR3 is CASSYTGQGRGDTQYF. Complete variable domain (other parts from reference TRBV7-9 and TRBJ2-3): DTGVSQNPRHKITKRGQNVTFRCDPISEHNRLYWYRQTLGQGPEFLTYFQNEAQLEKSRLLSDRFSAERPKGSFSTLEIQRTEQGDSAMYLCASSYTGQGRGDTQYFGPGTRLTVL.

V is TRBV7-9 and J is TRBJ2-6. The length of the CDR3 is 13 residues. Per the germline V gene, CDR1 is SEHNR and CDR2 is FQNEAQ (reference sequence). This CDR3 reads CASSVPGAKVLTF.